This record looks at one T cell receptor (beta chain) sequence and its context. The antigen this receptor binds is unknown. Per-base quality was not reported, and no clone a single base away is much larger than it. The data originate from a study of technical replicates of blood from a few donors (dated by TCRdb to 2017 to 2019). Libraries came from the immunoSEQ multiplex PCR assay. The table was pulled from immuneACCESS by TCRdb, which kept in-frame rearrangements only. Such tables lose some clones; where checked, under half of the loss comes from unresolved V genes, and the rest has no known cause. The sample profile shows about 98,000 clones; about 94% of them were found once. The ten largest clonotypes hold over 0.2% of the sample. Including cysteine and phenylalanine, the CDR3 has 14 amino acids. Just CDR3 DNA is preserved here, 42 bases in frame from base 1. V and J lose 4 bases and 4 bases, and a span of 11 bases separates them. CDR1 and CDR2 were assigned from the germline V gene as MNHEY and SVGAGI.

Source material: T cells isolated from PBMCs. This clonotype was obtained from a human donor in good health. Recombination linked TRBV6-5 to TRBJ1-5, with TRBD1 as a weak D call on 5 bases. In nucleotides, the sequence is TGTGCCAGCAGTTCCTACGACAGTAATCAGCCCCAGCATTTT. Its protein is CASSSYDSNQPQHF.